This TCR beta chain was documented in a study of OX40 agonist ivuxolimab in advanced cancers. The CDR3 is 14 residues long. The V gene lost 3 bases and the J gene lost 0 bases, with 6 bases spanning the gap. Germline V gene lookup returns CDR1 SGHAT and CDR2 FQNNGV. Sequenced by immunoSEQ multiplex PCR; TCRdb stores in-frame clones only, minus some. The sample lists about 60,000 clones, around 81% occurring once. Sample: CD4+ or CD8+ T cells sorted from blood, taken in a trial of the OX40 agonist ivuxolimab. The chain carries TRBV11-2 and TRBJ2-4; D unclear. This TCR derives from an adult with an advanced solid tumor such as melanoma, head and neck, liver or kidney cancer. CDR3 sequence reads: CASSFALAKNIQYF. CDR3 DNA sequence: TGTGCCAGCAGCTTCGCCCTAGCCAAAAACATTCAGTACTTC.